This TCR beta chain emerged from a study of cytomegalovirus exposure and HLA in healthy donors (dated by TCRdb to 2017 to 2019). General notes on the study: In an earlier analysis of several hundred of the donors, roughly 300 Gb of sequence data and roughly 100 million unique TCR beta sequences from 180 million or so T cells were reported. An early release covering some 640 HLA-typed donors comprised around 300 gigabases of sequencing data and 85 million to 100 million unique TCR sequences. Among the approximately 400 genotyped donors, approximately 81% belonged to the genetic ancestry cluster associated with self-reported Caucasian donors. The study aimed to test whether cataloging public T cell receptors could reveal signatures of past pathogen exposure. The study profiled the T cell repertoires of about 640 subjects by immunosequencing and related them to cytomegalovirus serostatus. Besides the first cohort of under 700 subjects, a separate validation cohort made up of roughly 120 different subjects was used. To predict cytomegalovirus infection status, the study combined high-throughput TCR immunosequencing, statistical association of individual TCRs with disease status, and machine learning. A later analysis re-analyzed previously published TCR beta repertoires from several hundred donors and added high-resolution HLA genotyping to study TCR occurrence patterns. The later analysis used no new phenotypic data to find candidate immune exposures, relying instead on TCR beta sequences and their occurrence across donors. In an earlier analysis of roughly 580 of the donors, high-throughput TCR beta sequencing was used to judge whether each TCR beta V gene segment behaved as functional or pseudogenic. Donor age, sex, ethnicity and CMV serostatus were compiled alongside the repertoire data. A later genetic analysis used genome-wide SNP genotypes for about 55% of the 666 donors, treating that subset as a discovery cohort. All discovery cohort repertoires had been generated on a single sequencing platform. Class I and class II HLA loci were covered by the typing at four-digit resolution. Typing coverage differed by locus: A, B, C, DRB1 and DQB1 were typed in roughly 620-630 donors, DQA1 in around 500, DPA1 in around 600, and DPB1 in 472. Because of strong linkage in the cohort, four or five DR-DQ haplotypes were treated as single units for association and clustering. Among some 400 genotyped donors of the cohort, an average of roughly 240,000 unique TCR beta nucleotide sequences were sequenced per donor, roughly 20% of them non-productive.

The CDR3, from cysteine to phenylalanine, totals 14 residues. Only CDR3 DNA remains: 42 bases, in frame from the first base. Taken from the germline V gene, the CDR1 and CDR2 loops are SGHVS and FQNEAQ. Relative to germline, V is 3 bases shorter and J is 6 bases shorter, with 12 bases between their ends. Library creation used the immunoSEQ multiplex PCR assay. The multiplex PCR relied on a mix of 60 forward primers for TCR Vbeta segments and 13 reverse primers for TCR Jbeta segments. A multiplex PCR assay on genomic DNA amplified the CDR3 region of rearranged TCR beta genes. Amplified TCR beta libraries were sequenced as 87-base-pair reads on the Illumina HiSeq System. For the original study's pipeline: A later analysis tallied roughly 78 million unique TCR beta chains across the 700 or so repertoires, and about 12 million of those chains were shared by two or more donors. A nearest-neighbor algorithm error-corrected the raw reads and collapsed the reads into unique sequences, merging closely related sequences to remove PCR and sequencing errors. CDR3 sequences were aligned to IMGT reference sequences to assign V, D and J gene segments. Each retained sequence needed at least a six-nucleotide match to both a V gene segment and a J gene segment. Rearrangements were called productive when the CDR3 lacked stop codons and stayed in frame with V and J; all others were non-productive. Following IMGT convention, CDR3 was defined as the stretch from the second conserved V-encoded cysteine to the conserved J-encoded phenylalanine. In an earlier analysis of some 550 of the donors, sequences lacking an unambiguous match to a single V gene segment were excluded. An earlier analysis of a few hundred of the donors classified V segments as functional when productive rearrangements were above 56.7% and as segregating when the standard deviation between donors was above 5%. A statistical classification framework was built to diagnose cytomegalovirus status from the catalog of TCR beta chain sequences. In a later analysis, V and J genes were assigned by comparing TCR nucleotide sequences against IMGT/GENE-DB human TR gene sequences. The TCRdist pipeline was used in a later analysis to assign CDR3 sequences and most-parsimonious VDJ recombination scenarios. In a later analysis, every TCR beta chain was defined by the combination of its CDR3 amino acid sequence and its V-gene family, and reads without a unique V-gene family were dropped. To address suspected cross-contamination and a sequencing artifact, a later analysis removed roughly 580 highly shared, low-generation-probability nucleotide sequences. A later analysis calculated a clonal expansion index for each public chain from normalized within-repertoire ranks of inferred template counts. In a later analysis, generation probabilities were computed with a VDJ recombination model fitted to out-of-frame rearrangements, and the resulting probabilities were checked against IGoR. In a later analysis, hypergeometric tests were used to score TCR-TCR, TCR-HLA and TCR-CMV co-occurrence, with a repertoire-size bias correction applied to TCR pairs. False discovery rates were estimated in a later analysis by permuting HLA or CMV assignments 20 times. In a later analysis, co-occurring TCRs were grouped using DBSCAN, with TCRdist sequence similarity added in when clustering inside HLA-allele-positive subsets. Co-occurrence clustering excluded repertoires with fewer than 30,000 or more than 120,000 public chains, plus five with anomalous nucleotide sharing. In TCRdb, the immuneACCESS table is reduced to in-frame sequences with V and J assigned. These tables do not hold every clone; where another copy was compared, an unresolved V gene accounts for under half, and the others remain unexplained. V and J calls and clone size follow that table, whereas D and trimming were derived from the DNA. The sample's table lists a count of tens of thousands of clones. Approximately 26% of the sample is in the top ten clones.

A note on this clone: This clone's antigen is unknown.

The cohort consisted of 650 to 700 healthy bone marrow donors. Cohort members were all nominally healthy when sampled, although unrecorded immune exposures were likely present. The donor was CMV seropositive and was included in the group of some 290 seropositive cohort members. Each donor provided a peripheral blood sample, and peripheral blood mononuclear cells were used for TCR beta sequencing. Genomic DNA extraction from the blood cell samples was performed with the Qiagen DNeasy Blood Extraction Kit. Beyond this particular receptor, the publication reports: It was suggested by the authors that the approach could potentially be generalized to other disease states and immunological phenotypes. A further reported finding was that TCR beta sequences accurately predicted the HLA-A and HLA-B alleles for most subjects in the first cohort. A later analysis reported that several top co-occurrence clusters appeared linked to parvovirus B19, influenza, CMV and Epstein-Barr virus. This cohort had only TCR beta chains sequenced, and the lack of alpha or paired-chain data limited which features could be detected. Because HLA typing was unavailable for some donors at each locus, only the typed subset was used in association tests. While some public TCRs were present in many individuals, most TCR sequences turned up only very rarely across donors. Broadly in line with IMGT annotations, most TCR beta V segments showed up in productive rearrangements about 87% or about 30% of the time in an earlier analysis of 450 to 750 of the donors. Immune exposure information for the cohort was limited to CMV serostatus. In a later genetic analysis, a missense DCLRE1C variant was associated with V-gene and J-gene trimming of TCR beta chains, and the association was replicated in an independent cohort. Specific HLA alleles were associated with 16,951 TCR beta sequences at a false discovery rate of 0.05 in a later analysis. According to a later analysis, TCR association rates differed among HLA loci, with DRB1 alleles showing the most associated TCRs and HLA-C alleles showing the fewest. Linkage disequilibrium might explain the correlated functional status among segregating V segments, but an unknown experimental factor could not be ruled out. A later analysis found that most CMV-associated TCR beta chains appeared HLA-restricted, with HLA associations seemingly driven largely by CMV exposure. When HLA alleles, especially DR and DQ, strongly co-occurred, attributing TCR associations to individual alleles was difficult. Presence/absence analyses assumed roughly uniform sequencing depth across donors, an assumption that may not hold. In the study, 150 to 200 TCR beta chains were listed as associated with cytomegalovirus. A cluster of highly shared sequence variants was judged likely to be a technical artifact of the sequencing pipeline. In a later genetic analysis, fewer N-insertions in productive TCRs were reported among donors in an Asian-associated ancestry cluster than the approximately 710-donor mean. Some IMGT-functional V segments, including TRBV6-2 and TRBV6-3, could not be told apart with the 87-base-pair reads, so those segments were excluded. In a later analysis, HLA-associated TCR beta chains were found to be more clonally expanded and to have lower generation probabilities than equally common non-associated chains. A few of the identified cytomegalovirus-associated TCR beta chains were confirmed in vitro to be specific for cytomegalovirus antigens. The earlier analysis of around 600 of the donors excluded some 15 rarely observed V segments, including chromosome 9 orphons, because counts were too low. In both the original and validation cohorts, the classifier was reported to diagnose cytomegalovirus status with high specificity and sensitivity.

This chain is built from TRBV7-8 and TRBJ1-5; 6 matching bases give a weak D call of TRBD1. The TCR sequence derives from a man between 35 and 55 years old in good health and CMV-seropositive. What was sequenced was PBMCs. The CDR3 region: CASSFKGVFQPQHF. DNA sequence: TGTGCCAGCAGCTTTAAGGGGGTGTTTCAGCCCCAGCATTTT.